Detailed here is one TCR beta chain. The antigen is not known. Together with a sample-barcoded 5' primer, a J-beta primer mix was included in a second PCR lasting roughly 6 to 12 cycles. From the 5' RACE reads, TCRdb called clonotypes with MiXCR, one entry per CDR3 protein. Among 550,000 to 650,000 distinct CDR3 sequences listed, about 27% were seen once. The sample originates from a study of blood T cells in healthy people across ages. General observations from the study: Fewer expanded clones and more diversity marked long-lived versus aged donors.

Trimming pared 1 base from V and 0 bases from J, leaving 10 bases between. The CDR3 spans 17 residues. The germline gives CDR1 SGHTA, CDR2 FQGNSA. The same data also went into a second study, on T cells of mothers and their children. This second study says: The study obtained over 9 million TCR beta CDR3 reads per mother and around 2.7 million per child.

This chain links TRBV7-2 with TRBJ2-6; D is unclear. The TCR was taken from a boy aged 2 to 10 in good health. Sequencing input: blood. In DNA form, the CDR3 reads TGTGCCAGCAGCTTAGTTTTTAGCCTCTCTGGGGCCAACGTCCTGACTTTC. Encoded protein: CASSLVFSLSGANVLTF.